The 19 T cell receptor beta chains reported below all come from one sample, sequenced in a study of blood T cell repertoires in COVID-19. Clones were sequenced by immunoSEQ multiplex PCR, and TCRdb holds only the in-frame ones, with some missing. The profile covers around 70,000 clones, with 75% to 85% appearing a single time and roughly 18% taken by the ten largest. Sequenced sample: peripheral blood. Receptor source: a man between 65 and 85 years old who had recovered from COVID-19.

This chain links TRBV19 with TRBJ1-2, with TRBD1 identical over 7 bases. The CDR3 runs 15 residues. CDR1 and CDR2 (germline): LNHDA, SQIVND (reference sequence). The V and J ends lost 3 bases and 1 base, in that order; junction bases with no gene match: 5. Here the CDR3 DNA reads TGTGCCAGTAGTATCGGGACAGCGCTTAACTATGGCTACACCTTC. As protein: CASSIGTALNYGYTF.

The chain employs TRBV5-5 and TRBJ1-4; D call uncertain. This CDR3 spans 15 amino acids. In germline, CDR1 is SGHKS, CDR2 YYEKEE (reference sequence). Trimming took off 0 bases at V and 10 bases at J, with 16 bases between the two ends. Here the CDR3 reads CASSLEQIMRGKLFF. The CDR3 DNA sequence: TGTGCCAGCAGCTTGGAGCAGATAATGAGAGGAAAACTGTTTTTT.

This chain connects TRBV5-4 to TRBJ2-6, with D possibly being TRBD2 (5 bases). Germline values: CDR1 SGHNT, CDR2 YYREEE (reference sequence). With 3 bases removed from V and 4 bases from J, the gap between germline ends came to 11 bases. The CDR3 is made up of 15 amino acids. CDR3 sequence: CASSWESLGANVLTF. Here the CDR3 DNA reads TGTGCCAGCAGCTGGGAGAGTCTGGGGGCCAACGTCCTGACTTTC.

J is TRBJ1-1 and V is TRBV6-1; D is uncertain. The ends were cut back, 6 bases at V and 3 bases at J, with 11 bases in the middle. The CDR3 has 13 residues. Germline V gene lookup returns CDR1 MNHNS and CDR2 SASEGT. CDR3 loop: CASSQQTYTEAFF. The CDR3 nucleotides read TGTGCCAGCAGCCAACAGACGTACACTGAAGCTTTCTTT.

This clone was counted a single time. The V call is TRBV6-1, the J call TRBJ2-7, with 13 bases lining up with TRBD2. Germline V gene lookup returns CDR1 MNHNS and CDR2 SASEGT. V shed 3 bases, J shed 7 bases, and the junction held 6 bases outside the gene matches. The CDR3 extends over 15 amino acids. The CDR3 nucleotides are TGTGCCAGCAGTGACGTACCGGGACTAGCGGGGGAGCAGTACTTC. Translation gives CASSDVPGLAGEQYF.

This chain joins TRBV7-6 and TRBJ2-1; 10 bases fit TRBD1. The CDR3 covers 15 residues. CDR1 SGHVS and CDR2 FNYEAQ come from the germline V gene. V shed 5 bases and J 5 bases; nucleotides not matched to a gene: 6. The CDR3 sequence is CASSNPGTGDNEQFF. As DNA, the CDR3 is TGTGCCAGCAGCAACCCCGGGACAGGGGACAATGAGCAGTTCTTC.

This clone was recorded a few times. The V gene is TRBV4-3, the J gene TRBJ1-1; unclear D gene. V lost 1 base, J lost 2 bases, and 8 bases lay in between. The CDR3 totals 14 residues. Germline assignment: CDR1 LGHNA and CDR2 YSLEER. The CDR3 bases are TGCGCCAGCAGCCAAGTGGCAGGTAACACTGAAGCTTTCTTT. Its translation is CASSQVAGNTEAFF.

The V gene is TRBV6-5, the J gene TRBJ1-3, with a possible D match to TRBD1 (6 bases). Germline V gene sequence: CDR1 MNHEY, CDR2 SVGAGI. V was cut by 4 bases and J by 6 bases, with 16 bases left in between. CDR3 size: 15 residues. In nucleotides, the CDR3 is TGTGCCAGCAGTTCAGGGGAGCCCTACGTAAACACCATATATTTT. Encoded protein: CASSSGEPYVNTIYF.

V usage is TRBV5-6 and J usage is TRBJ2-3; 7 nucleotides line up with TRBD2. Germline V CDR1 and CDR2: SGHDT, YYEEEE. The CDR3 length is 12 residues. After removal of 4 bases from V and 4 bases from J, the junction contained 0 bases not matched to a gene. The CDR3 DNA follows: TGTGCCAGCAGCGCGGGGGCAGATACGCAGTATTTT. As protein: CASSAGADTQYF.

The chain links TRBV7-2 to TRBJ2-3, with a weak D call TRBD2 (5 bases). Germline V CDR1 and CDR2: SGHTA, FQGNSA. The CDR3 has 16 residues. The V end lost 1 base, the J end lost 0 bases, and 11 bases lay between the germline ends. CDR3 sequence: CASSLEGEPSTDTQYF. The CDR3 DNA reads TGTGCCAGCAGCTTAGAGGGAGAGCCTAGCACAGATACGCAGTATTTT.

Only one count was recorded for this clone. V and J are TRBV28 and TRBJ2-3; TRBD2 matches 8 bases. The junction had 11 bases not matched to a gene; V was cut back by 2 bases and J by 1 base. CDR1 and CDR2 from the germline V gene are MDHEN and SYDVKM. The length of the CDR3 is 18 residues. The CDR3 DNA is TGTGCCAGCAGTTTACGGGGGGGACTGAACTCCGGCACAGATACGCAGTATTTT. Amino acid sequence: CASSLRGGLNSGTDTQYF.

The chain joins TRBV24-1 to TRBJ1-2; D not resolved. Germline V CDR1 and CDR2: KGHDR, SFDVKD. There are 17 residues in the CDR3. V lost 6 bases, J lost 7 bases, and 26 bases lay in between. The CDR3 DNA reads TGTGCCACCAGTTACGGTCGGGGTCAGGCCGACCCTATTGGCTACACCTTC. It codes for CATSYGRGQADPIGYTF.

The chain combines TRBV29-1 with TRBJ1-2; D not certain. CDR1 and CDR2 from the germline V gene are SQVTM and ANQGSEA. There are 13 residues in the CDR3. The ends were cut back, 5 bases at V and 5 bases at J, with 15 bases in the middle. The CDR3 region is CSVYREGRYGYTF. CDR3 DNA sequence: TGCAGCGTTTACCGAGAGGGTAGATATGGCTACACCTTC.

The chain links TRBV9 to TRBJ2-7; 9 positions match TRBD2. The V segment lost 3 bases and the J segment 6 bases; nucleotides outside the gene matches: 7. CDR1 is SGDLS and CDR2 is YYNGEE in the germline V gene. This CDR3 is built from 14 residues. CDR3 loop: CASSGIAGDIEQYF. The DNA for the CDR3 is TGTGCCAGCAGCGGGATAGCGGGAGACATCGAGCAGTACTTC. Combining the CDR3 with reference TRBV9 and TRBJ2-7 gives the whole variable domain DSGVTQTPKHLITATGQRVTLRCSPRSGDLSVYWYQQSLDQGLQFLIQYYNGEERAKGNILERFSAQQFPDLHSELNLSSLELGDSALYFCASSGIAGDIEQYFGPGTRLTVT.

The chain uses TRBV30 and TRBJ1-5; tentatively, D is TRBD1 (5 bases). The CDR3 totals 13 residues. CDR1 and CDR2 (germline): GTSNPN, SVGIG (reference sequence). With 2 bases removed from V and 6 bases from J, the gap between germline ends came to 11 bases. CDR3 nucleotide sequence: TGTGCCTGGAGTCTAGGGGATACTCAGCCCCAGCATTTT. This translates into CAWSLGDTQPQHF.

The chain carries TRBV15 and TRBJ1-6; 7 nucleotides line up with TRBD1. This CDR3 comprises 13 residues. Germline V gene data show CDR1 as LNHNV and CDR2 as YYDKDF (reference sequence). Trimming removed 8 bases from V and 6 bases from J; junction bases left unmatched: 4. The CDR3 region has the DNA TGTGCCACCCAGGGGGGTTTTAATTCACCCCTCCACTTT. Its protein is CATQGGFNSPLHF.

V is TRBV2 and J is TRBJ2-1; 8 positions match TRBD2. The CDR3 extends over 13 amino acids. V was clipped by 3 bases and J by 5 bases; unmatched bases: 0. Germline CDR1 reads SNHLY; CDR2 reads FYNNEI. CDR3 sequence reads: CASSERGDNEQFF. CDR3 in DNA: TGTGCCAGCAGTGAGCGGGGGGACAATGAGCAGTTCTTC.

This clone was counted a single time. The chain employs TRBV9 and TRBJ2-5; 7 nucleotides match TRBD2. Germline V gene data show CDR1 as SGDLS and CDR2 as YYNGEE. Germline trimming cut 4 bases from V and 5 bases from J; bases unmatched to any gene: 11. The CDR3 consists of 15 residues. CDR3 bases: TGTGCCAGCAGCTCCGGGGCGGCGGGAGTGGAGACCCAGTACTTC. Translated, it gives CASSSGAAGVETQYF.

CDR3 protein: CATSRDRASNSPLHF. The DNA for the CDR3 is TGTGCCACCAGCAGAGACAGGGCTTCTAATTCACCCCTCCACTTT. This chain links TRBV15 with TRBJ1-6, with D possibly TRBD1 on 5 matching bases. This CDR3 spans 15 amino acids. The germline V gene encodes CDR1 LNHNV and CDR2 YYDKDF (reference sequence). The V gene lost 0 bases and the J gene lost 6 bases, with 9 bases spanning the gap.